The 9 T cell receptor beta chains given below trace back to one sample, sequenced in a study of T-cell reconstitution after alpha-beta-depleted transplantation in children. Preparation of the TCRbeta library was carried out with unique molecular identifiers. One entry per CDR3 protein, called by TCRdb with MiXCR from the PCR reads. Of 530,000 or so distinct CDR3 sequences listed, 25% to 30% are singletons. Sequencing used PBMCs, obtained before TCRalphabeta/CD19-depleted stem cell transplant. The receptor set was obtained from a boy under three years old with Wiskott-Aldrich syndrome, due to receive a stem cell transplant.

The CDR3 sequence is CASSLLTGPVYNSPLHF. The CDR3 DNA reads TGTGCCAGCAGCTTACTTACAGGGCCAGTCTATAATTCACCCCTCCACTTT. The rearrangement links TRBV7-9 to TRBJ1-6, with D tentatively TRBD1 (6 bases). The CDR3 runs to 17 residues. Germline values: CDR1 SEHNR, CDR2 FQNEAQ (reference sequence). Trimming cost V 2 bases and J 3 bases, with 14 bases left between them. Drawing the rest from reference TRBV7-9 and TRBJ1-6, the complete variable domain is DTGVSQNPRHKITKRGQNVTFRCDPISEHNRLYWYRQTLGQGPEFLTYFQNEAQLEKSRLLSDRFSAERPKGSFSTLEIQRTEQGDSAMYLCASSLLTGPVYNSPLHFGNGTRLTVT.

The chain uses TRBV29-1 and TRBJ1-2; the D is unclear. The CDR3 runs to 13 residues. Trimming took off 0 bases at V and 6 bases at J, with 11 bases between the two ends. Germline lookup yields CDR1 SQVTM and CDR2 ANQGSEA. CDR3 loop: CSVEDREGHGYTF. The CDR3 nucleotides read TGCAGCGTTGAAGATCGCGAAGGACATGGCTACACCTTC.

V and J are TRBV25-1 and TRBJ1-2; 11 positions agree with TRBD1. Germline V CDR1 and CDR2: MGHDK, SYGVNS. With V trimmed by 7 bases and J by 0 bases, 10 bases remained unmatched. The CDR3 length is 17 residues. The chain's CDR3 is CASTGGTGGLSNYGYTF. In nucleotides, the CDR3 is TGTGCCAGCACAGGGGGGACAGGGGGTCTATCTAACTATGGCTACACCTTC.

V gene TRBV28 combines with J gene TRBJ2-7; 7 bases map to TRBD1. The ends lost 5 bases at V and 4 bases at J; junction bases unmatched: 14. This CDR3 is 16 amino acids long. CDR1 and CDR2 from the germline V gene are MDHEN and SYDVKM. The CDR3 DNA follows: TGTGCCAGCAGTCTCGCCCGACAGGGCCAGGGGTACGAGCAGTACTTC. Translated: CASSLARQGQGYEQYF.

This clonotype was seen only a few times. The rearrangement links TRBV4-1 to TRBJ1-5; no clear D. Trimming removed 3 bases at V and 4 bases at J, with 7 bases between. CDR1 and CDR2 (germline): MGHRA, YSYEKL. There are 13 residues in the CDR3. This CDR3 is CASSHPRNQPQHF. CDR3 nucleotide sequence: TGCGCCAGCAGCCACCCCAGGAATCAGCCCCAGCATTTT.

This chain uses TRBV5-1 with TRBJ2-1, with TRBD2 identical over 14 bases. V shed 7 bases, J shed 4 bases, and the junction held 7 bases outside the gene matches. This CDR3 is 16 amino acids long. Germline V lookup: CDR1 SGHRS, CDR2 YFSETQ. The chain's CDR3 is CASWGLAGEGYNEQFF. DNA of the CDR3: TGCGCCAGCTGGGGACTAGCGGGAGAAGGGTACAATGAGCAGTTCTTC.

The chain uses TRBV28 and TRBJ2-3; 8 bases are shared with TRBD2. This CDR3 spans 16 amino acids. CDR1 and CDR2 (germline): MDHEN, SYDVKM. With V trimmed by 5 bases and J by 3 bases, 10 bases remained unmatched. In DNA form, the CDR3 reads TGTGCCAGCAGTGAGTTTAGCGGGATCCTAACAGATACGCAGTATTTT. Protein sequence: CASSEFSGILTDTQYF. The variable domain in full, completed from reference TRBV28 and TRBJ2-3, reads DVKVTQSSRYLVKRTGEKVFLECVQDMDHENMFWYRQDPGLGLRLIYFSYDVKMKEKGDIPEGYSVSREKKERFSLILESASTNQTSMYLCASSEFSGILTDTQYFGPGTRLTVL.

CDR3 coding DNA: TGTGCCATCAGTGAGTCTTCCTTGCGGGAGCGAGGAGATACGCAGTATTTT. The encoded protein is CAISESSLRERGDTQYF. The chain carries TRBV10-3 and TRBJ2-3, with 7 positions matching TRBD2. The CDR3 is made up of 17 amino acids. Germline V CDR1 and CDR2: ENHRY, SYGVKD. With V trimmed by 0 bases and J by 5 bases, 11 bases remained unmatched.

The J gene is TRBJ1-2, the V gene TRBV6-4; D ambiguous. Trimming took 2 bases from V and 0 from J, leaving 19 bases between them. This CDR3 has 18 amino acids. CDR1 is MRHNA, CDR2 SNTAGT, per germline. CDR3 residues: CASSDRHLQDSTNYGYTF. In DNA form, the CDR3 reads TGTGCCAGCAGTGACCGACACCTACAAGACTCCACTAACTATGGCTACACCTTC.